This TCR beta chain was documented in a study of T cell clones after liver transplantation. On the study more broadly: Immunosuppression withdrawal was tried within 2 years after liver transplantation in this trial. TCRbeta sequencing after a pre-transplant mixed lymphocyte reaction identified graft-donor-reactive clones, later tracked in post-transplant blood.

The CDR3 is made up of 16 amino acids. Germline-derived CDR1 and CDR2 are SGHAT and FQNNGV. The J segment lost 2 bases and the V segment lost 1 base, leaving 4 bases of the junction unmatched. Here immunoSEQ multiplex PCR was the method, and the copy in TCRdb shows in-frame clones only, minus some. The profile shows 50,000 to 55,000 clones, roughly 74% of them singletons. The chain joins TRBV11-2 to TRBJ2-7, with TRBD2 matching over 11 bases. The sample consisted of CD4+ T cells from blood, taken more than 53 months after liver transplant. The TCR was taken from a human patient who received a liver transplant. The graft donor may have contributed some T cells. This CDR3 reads CASSLVTSGGPYEQYF. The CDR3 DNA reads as TGTGCCAGCAGCTTAGTCACTAGCGGGGGACCCTACGAGCAGTACTTC.